These T cell receptor beta chains were read from a single sample in a study of T cell responses to AZD1222 COVID-19 vaccine. TCRdb's table, derived via immunoSEQ multiplex PCR, lists solely in-frame clones and lacks some. The sample contains about 120,000 clones, around 90% of which appear only once. The source material was peripheral blood, sampled on day 0 of AZD1222 vaccination. The origin of the receptors is an adult in good health. The CDR3 runs from the conserved cysteine through the conserved F or W. The order of the fields is V gene, D gene, J gene, CDR3 length, CDR3 protein, CDR3 DNA. D genes are given only for firm matches.

V: TRBV9; D: TRBD1; J: TRBJ2-2; length: 17; CDR3: CASSVAGQGAGTGELFF; DNA: TGTGCCAGCAGCGTAGCGGGACAGGGGGCGGGCACCGGGGAGCTGTTTTTT
V: TRBV19; D: .; J: TRBJ1-5; length: 12; CDR3: CASSIIGQPQHF; DNA: TGTGCCAGTAGTATCATCGGTCAGCCCCAGCATTTT
V: TRBV28; D: TRBD1; J: TRBJ1-3; length: 17; CDR3: CASSLIPGQSSGNTIYF; DNA: TGTGCCAGCAGTTTGATCCCGGGACAGAGCTCTGGAAACACCATATATTTT
V: TRBV28; D: .; J: TRBJ2-5; length: 18; CDR3: CATYSPAIGAGARETQYF; DNA: TGTGCCACGTATTCCCCGGCCATCGGGGCTGGGGCCCGGGAGACCCAGTACTTC
V: TRBV3-1/TRBV3-2; D: .; J: TRBJ1-2; length: 14; CDR3: CASSQDRENYGYTF; DNA: TGTGCCAGCAGCCAAGATAGGGAGAACTATGGCTACACCTTC
V: TRBV14; D: .; J: TRBJ1-1; length: 13; CDR3: CASSRGTGTEAFF; DNA: TGTGCCAGCAGCAGAGGTACAGGGACTGAAGCTTTCTTT
V: TRBV10-3; D: TRBD2; J: TRBJ2-1; length: 19; CDR3: CAISEPTLGTSGNYNEQFF; DNA: TGTGCCATCAGTGAGCCGACCTTGGGGACTAGCGGGAACTACAATGAGCAGTTCTTC
V: TRBV25-1; D: .; J: TRBJ1-1; length: 11; CDR3: CASVWGTEAFF; DNA: TGTGCCAGCGTATGGGGTACTGAAGCTTTCTTT
V: TRBV6-5; D: .; J: TRBJ2-7; length: 14; CDR3: CASSQLDPSYEQYF; DNA: TGTGCCAGCAGTCAGCTGGACCCGTCCTACGAGCAGTACTTC
V: TRBV7-9; D: TRBD1; J: TRBJ1-2; length: 13; CDR3: CASNRQGGDGYTF; DNA: TGTGCCAGCAACAGACAGGGAGGAGATGGCTACACCTTC